The text below deals with one T cell receptor (beta chain). Antigen specificity is unknown. This sample is drawn from a study of Ad26.COV2.S vaccination and SARS-CoV-2 variants. About the research overall: Within the COV1001 Ad26.COV2.S trial arm, the donor was enrolled. Intramuscular Ad26.COV2.S doses were given once or twice, 56 days apart.

The assay was immunoSEQ multiplex PCR, and TCRdb's table has in-frame clones only and misses some. The table lists about 350,000 clones, 88% of them singletons. The CDR3 length is 16 residues. Unmatched junction bases numbered 3, after V lost 1 base and J lost 0 bases. The germline gives CDR1 LGHNA, CDR2 YNFKEQ. The study's findings and limits: Measurement of non-spike TCR breadth gave similar results in vaccine and placebo recipients. Total T cell responses were possibly underestimated by TCR breadth and depth analyses.

Treatment denoted: about 20 received Ad26.COV2.S at low or high dose, single or two shots; roughly five received placebo; per-sample allocation not given. On day 63 after the first injection, vaccine and placebo recipients gave samples. The source is a person aged 18-60 years who received the Ad26.COV2.S COVID-19 vaccine or a placebo. The chain couples TRBV4-2 to TRBJ1-3; 7 positions match TRBD1. Sequencing used peripheral blood, obtained in a trial of Ad26.COV2.S vaccine versus placebo. The CDR3 loop reads CASSQGQGSSGNTIYF. The CDR3 DNA sequence: TGTGCCAGCAGCCAAGGACAGGGAAGCTCTGGAAACACCATATATTTT.